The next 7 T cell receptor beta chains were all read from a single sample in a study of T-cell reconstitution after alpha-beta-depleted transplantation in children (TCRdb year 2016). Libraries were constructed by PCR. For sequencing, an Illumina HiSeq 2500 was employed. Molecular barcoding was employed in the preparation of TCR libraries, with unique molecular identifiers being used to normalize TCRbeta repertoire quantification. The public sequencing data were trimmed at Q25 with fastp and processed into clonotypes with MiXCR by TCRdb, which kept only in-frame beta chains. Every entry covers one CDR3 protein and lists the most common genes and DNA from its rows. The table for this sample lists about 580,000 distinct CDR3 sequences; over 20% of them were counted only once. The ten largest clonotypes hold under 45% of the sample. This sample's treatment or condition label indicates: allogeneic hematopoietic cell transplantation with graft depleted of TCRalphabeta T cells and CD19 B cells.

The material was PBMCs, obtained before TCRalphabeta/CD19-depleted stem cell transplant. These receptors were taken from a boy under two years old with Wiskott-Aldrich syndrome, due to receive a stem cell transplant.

The CDR3 protein is CASTKGQHYEQYF. CDR3 coding DNA: TGTGCCAGCACCAAGGGGCAGCACTACGAGCAGTACTTC. The chain has TRBV11-2 and TRBJ2-7, with D possibly TRBD1 on 5 matching bases. Trimming pared 7 bases from V and 3 bases from J, leaving 13 bases between. The CDR3 is 13 amino acids. In germline, CDR1 is SGHAT, CDR2 FQNNGV.

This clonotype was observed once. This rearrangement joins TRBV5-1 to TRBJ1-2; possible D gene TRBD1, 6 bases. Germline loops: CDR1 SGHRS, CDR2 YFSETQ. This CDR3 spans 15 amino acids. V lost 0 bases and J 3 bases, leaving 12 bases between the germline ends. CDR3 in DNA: TGCGCCAGCAGCTTGGCTTCGGGGGGCTACTATGGCTACACCTTC. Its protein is CASSLASGGYYGYTF.

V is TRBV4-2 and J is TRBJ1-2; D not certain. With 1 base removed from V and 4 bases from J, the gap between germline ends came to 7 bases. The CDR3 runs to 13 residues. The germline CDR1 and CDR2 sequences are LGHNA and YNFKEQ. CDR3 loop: CASSQVVAYGYTF. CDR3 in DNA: TGTGCCAGCAGCCAAGTCGTAGCCTATGGCTACACCTTC.

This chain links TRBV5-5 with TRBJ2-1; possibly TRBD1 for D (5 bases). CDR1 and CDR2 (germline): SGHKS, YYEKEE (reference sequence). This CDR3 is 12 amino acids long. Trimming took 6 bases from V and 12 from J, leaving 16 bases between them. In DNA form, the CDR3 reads TGTGCCAGCACACCTCTGGGGCGCGGGCAGTTCTTC. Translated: CASTPLGRGQFF.

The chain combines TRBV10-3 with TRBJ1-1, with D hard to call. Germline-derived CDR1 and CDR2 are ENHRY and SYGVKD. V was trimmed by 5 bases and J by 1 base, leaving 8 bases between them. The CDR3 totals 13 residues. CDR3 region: CAISLWWNTEAFF. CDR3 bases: TGTGCCATCAGTCTATGGTGGAACACTGAAGCTTTCTTT.

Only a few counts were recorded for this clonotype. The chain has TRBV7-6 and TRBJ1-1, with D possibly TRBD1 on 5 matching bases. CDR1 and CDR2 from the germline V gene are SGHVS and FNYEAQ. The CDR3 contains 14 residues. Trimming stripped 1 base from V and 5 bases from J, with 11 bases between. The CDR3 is CASSLGLGGTEAFF. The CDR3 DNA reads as TGTGCCAGCAGCTTAGGGCTTGGGGGGACTGAAGCTTTCTTT. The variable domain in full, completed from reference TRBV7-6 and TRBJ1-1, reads GAGVSQSPRYKVTKRGQDVALRCDPISGHVSLYWYRQALGQGPEFLTYFNYEAQQDKSGLPNDRFSAERPEGSISTLTIQRTEQRDSAMYRCASSLGLGGTEAFFGQGTRLTVV.

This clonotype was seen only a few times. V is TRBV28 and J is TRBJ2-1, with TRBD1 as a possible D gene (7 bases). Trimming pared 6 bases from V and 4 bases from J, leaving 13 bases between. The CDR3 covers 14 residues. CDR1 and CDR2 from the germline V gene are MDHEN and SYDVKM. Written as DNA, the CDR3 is TGTGCCAGCAGACAAGCAGGGGGGTACAATGAGCAGTTCTTC. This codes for CASRQAGGYNEQFF. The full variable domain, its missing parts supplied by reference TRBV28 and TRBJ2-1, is DVKVTQSSRYLVKRTGEKVFLECVQDMDHENMFWYRQDPGLGLRLIYFSYDVKMKEKGDIPEGYSVSREKKERFSLILESASTNQTSMYLCASRQAGGYNEQFFGPGTRLTVL.